This record looks at one TCR beta chain sequence and its context. Its antigen is not identified. A read error may produce the germline difference seen at one junction end. Germline V CDR1 and CDR2: WNHNN, SYGVQD (reference sequence). The length of the CDR3 is 14 residues. The investigators amplified TCR beta CDR3 regions from RNA transcripts. The HTBI primer set was used in a first-round RT-PCR of the TCR CDR3. Each CDR3 protein is one row after TCRdb ran MiXCR on the multiplex PCR reads. This table has hundreds of thousands of distinct CDR3 sequences, roughly a sixth appearing once. The data derive from a study of T cells in Graves' hyperthyroidism and ophthalmopathy. Diagnosis relied on clinical symptoms, serum thyroxine and TRAb, thyroid ultrasound and orbital computed tomography. General study points: Blood samples included most of the expanded thyroid clonotypes exceeding 0.001.

The receptor comes from a woman in her forties or fifties with Graves' hyperthyroidism that later progressed to Graves' ophthalmopathy. The sequenced sample was blood. The V and J genes are TRBV10-1 and TRBJ2-7, with TRBD1 identical over 7 bases. The CDR3 DNA reads as TGCGCCGGCAGTGCCCGGGACAGATCCTACGAGCAGTACTTC. Protein: CAGSARDRSYEQYF.